Following are 30 T cell receptor beta chains from one sample sequenced in a study of regulatory T cells in long-lasting Graves disease. The sample's time point: newly diagnosed GD, antithyroid drugs for less than 3 months. From RNA extracted from PBMCs, the TCR library was made. Construction of the TCR beta libraries employed iRepertoire HTBI primers in conjunction with Arm-PCR of CDR3 regions. TCRdb called the multiplex PCR reads again in MiXCR, with one record for every CDR3 protein. The data show 520,000 or so distinct CDR3 sequences, with around 12% seen just once and about 8.9% held by the top ten. The sample was also linked to a second study, of T cells in Graves' hyperthyroidism and ophthalmopathy.

Specimen: peripheral blood mononuclear cells (PBMCs), collected at new diagnosis, from a patient treated with antithyroid drugs. These receptors came from a woman in her twenties or thirties with Graves disease.

To note about this clonotype: This sequence may be a read error, since a much larger clone differs from it by one base. V usage is TRBV9 and J usage is TRBJ2-1, with D unclear. CDR1 SGDLS and CDR2 YYNGEE come from the germline V gene. The CDR3 spans 16 residues. For the CDR3, the DNA is TGTGCCAGCAGCCCTGAGCGTACCAGCTCCTACAATGAGCAGCTCTTC. Translating gives CASSPERTSSYNEQLF.

There are many counts of this clonotype. This sequence joins TRBV3-1 and TRBJ2-1, with D unresolved. Between the trimmed V and J ends, which lost 4 bases and 2 bases, there was a span of 27 bases. The CDR3 length is 20 residues. Germline V gene sequence: CDR1 LGHDT, CDR2 YNNKEL (reference sequence). CDR3 residues: CASSPFSSTWSPPTYNEQFF. DNA of the CDR3: TGTGCCAGCAGCCCCTTTTCTTCCACCTGGTCACCTCCGACCTACAATGAGCAGTTCTTC.

There are a few counts of this clonotype. The V call is TRBV9, the J call TRBJ2-1; 11 bases map to TRBD2. The length of the CDR3 is 17 residues. Germline CDR1 reads SGDLS; CDR2 reads YYNGEE. With V trimmed by 3 bases and J by 1 base, 6 bases remained unmatched. CDR3 bases: TGTGCCAGCAGCGAATCACTAGCGGGAGTGTCCTACAATGAGCAGTTCTTC. It encodes CASSESLAGVSYNEQFF. Supplemented by reference TRBV9 and TRBJ2-1, the full variable domain reads DSGVTQTPKHLITATGQRVTLRCSPRSGDLSVYWYQQSLDQGLQFLIQYYNGEERAKGNILERFSAQQFPDLHSELNLSSLELGDSALYFCASSESLAGVSYNEQFFGPGTRLTVL.

V gene TRBV19 combines with J gene TRBJ2-3, with TRBD2 identical over 12 bases. J lost 4 bases, V lost 6 bases, and 8 bases had no gene match. In germline, CDR1 is LNHDA, CDR2 SQIVND (reference sequence). The CDR3 totals 16 residues. The CDR3 DNA reads TGTGCCAGTAGCCGGACTAGCGGGACGTGGGCAGATACGCAGTATTTT. Translated, it gives CASSRTSGTWADTQYF. The whole variable domain, filled in from reference TRBV19 and TRBJ2-3, reads DGGITQSPKYLFRKEGQNVTLSCEQNLNHDAMYWYRQDPGQGLRLIYYSQIVNDFQKGDIAEGYSVSREKKESFPLTVTSAQKNPTAFYLCASSRTSGTWADTQYFGPGTRLTVL.

This clonotype turned up a few times. The chain uses TRBV10-3 and TRBJ1-2; D is unresolved. The CDR3 covers 11 residues. Germline CDR1 ENHRY, CDR2 SYGVKD. V lost 8 bases and J 7 bases, leaving 11 bases between the germline ends. This CDR3 is CAIFGDGGYTF. CDR3 in DNA: TGTGCCATCTTCGGGGATGGTGGCTACACCTTC.

The chain combines TRBV4-3 with TRBJ1-3; TRBD1 matches 7 bases. CDR1 is LGHNA, CDR2 YSLEER, per germline. V gave up 0 bases and J gave up 2 bases; unmatched junction bases: 7. This CDR3 spans 17 amino acids. DNA of the CDR3: TGCGCCAGCAGCCAAGATGTATACAGGGGAGCTGGAAACACCATATATTTT. It specifies CASSQDVYRGAGNTIYF.

In the case of this clonotype: An end of the junction differs from the germline gene, which may be a read error. The V call is TRBV11-2, the J call TRBJ2-3, with 9 bases matching TRBD1. This CDR3 has 12 amino acids. Germline CDR1 is SGHAT and CDR2 is FQNNGV. CDR3 nucleotides: TGCGCCAGCAGCTTACAGGGGGCTCCGCAGTATTTT. Translating gives CASSLQGAPQYF.

This clonotype showed up many times. This chain joins TRBV2 and TRBJ2-1, with 8 bases fitting TRBD2. V dropped 5 bases and J dropped 7; count of bases not matched to a gene: 7. Germline CDR1 and CDR2: SNHLY and FYNNEI. This CDR3 is built from 14 residues. This CDR3 is CASSTERERNEQFF. Here the CDR3 DNA reads TGTGCCAGCAGTACAGAGCGGGAGCGTAATGAGCAGTTCTTC. The full variable domain, its missing parts supplied by reference TRBV2 and TRBJ2-1, is EPEVTQTPSHQVTQMGQEVILRCVPISNHLYFYWYRQILGQKVEFLVSFYNNEISEKSEIFDDQFSVERPDGSNFTLKIRSTKLEDSAMYFCASSTERERNEQFFGPGTRLTVL.

This clonotype has a handful of counts. One end of the junction fails to match germline, which may point to a read error. The rearrangement uses TRBV5-6 and TRBJ2-2, with TRBD2 identical over 10 bases. Germline V gene sequence: CDR1 SGHDT, CDR2 YYEEEE. There are 16 residues in the CDR3. DNA of the CDR3: TGTGCCAGCAGCTTGGGACTAGCGGGTTCGGTGGGGGAGCTGCTTTTT. It translates to CASSLGLAGSVGELLF.

The table lists this clonotype with many counts. V usage is TRBV18 and J usage is TRBJ1-5, with D hard to call. The length of the CDR3 is 13 residues. The V gene lost 4 bases and the J gene lost 3 bases, with 7 bases spanning the gap. Germline V CDR1 and CDR2: KGHSH, LQKENI. The CDR3 DNA sequence: TGTGCCAGCTCACTTCTATTCAATCAGCCCCAGCATTTT. Its protein is CASSLLFNQPQHF.

The table lists this clonotype with many counts. The CDR3 DNA reads TGTGCCAGCAGCTTAGGGGGACTAGCGGAAACAAGAATGGAGACCCAGTACTTC. This sequence encodes CASSLGGLAETRMETQYF. V gene TRBV13 combines with J gene TRBJ2-5; TRBD2 agrees at 11 bases. This CDR3 has 18 residues. The germline V gene encodes CDR1 PRHDT and CDR2 FYEKMQ (reference sequence). The J segment lost 5 bases and the V segment lost 0 bases, leaving 11 bases of the junction unmatched.

This clonotype was recorded at least ten times. The gene calls are TRBV28 and TRBJ1-4, with D maybe TRBD1 (6 bases). The CDR3 spans 16 residues. The germline CDR1 and CDR2 sequences are MDHEN and SYDVKM. V lost 5 bases and J 7 bases, leaving 20 bases between the germline ends. Here the CDR3 DNA reads TGTGCCAGCAGTCCTCCCACAGGGTTTGACAGTGAAAAACTGTTTTTT. Protein sequence: CASSPPTGFDSEKLFF.

This clonotype was observed many times. The J gene is TRBJ1-2, the V gene TRBV6-2 or TRBV6-3, with 7 bases identical to TRBD1. Germline V gene data show CDR1 as MNHEY and CDR2 as SVGEGT. V was clipped by 6 bases and J by 0 bases; unmatched bases: 4. The CDR3 length is 14 residues. CDR3 DNA: TGTGCCAGCAGCAGACAGGGAGCTAACTATGGCTACACCTTC. Encoded protein: CASSRQGANYGYTF.

This clonotype showed up many times. V usage is TRBV7-9 and J usage is TRBJ2-2; D call uncertain. The V and J ends lost 4 bases and 3 bases respectively, with 9 bases between them. Germline V gene data show CDR1 as SEHNR and CDR2 as FQNEAQ (reference sequence). The CDR3 runs 14 residues. This CDR3 reads CASSSFLDTGELFF. CDR3 nucleotides: TGTGCCAGCAGCTCCTTTCTTGACACCGGGGAGCTGTTTTTT.

This clonotype was found many times. Written as DNA, the CDR3 is TGTGCCAGCAGCCCCCTGAGGGTCACGCAAACAGCAGATACGCAGTATTTT. Amino acid sequence: CASSPLRVTQTADTQYF. The V and J genes are TRBV11-2 and TRBJ2-3, with D possibly TRBD2 on 5 matching bases. The CDR3 consists of 17 residues. V was cut by 5 bases and J by 4 bases, with 22 bases left in between. Germline CDR1 reads SGHAT; CDR2 reads FQNNGV.

J is TRBJ2-2 and V is TRBV9; tentative D call: TRBD1 (5 bases). Trimming took 3 bases from V and 4 from J, leaving 10 bases between them. Germline V gene lookup returns CDR1 SGDLS and CDR2 YYNGEE. The CDR3 runs 14 residues. CDR3 DNA: TGTGCCAGCAGCGGACAGTTAAGCACCGGGGAGCTGTTTTTT. Protein sequence: CASSGQLSTGELFF.

In this sample, this clonotype turned up a few times. The V gene is TRBV7-9, the J gene TRBJ2-1, with 12 bases matching TRBD2. The length of the CDR3 is 15 residues. V lost 5 bases and J lost 8; bases outside the gene matches: 7. CDR1 SEHNR and CDR2 FQNEAQ come from the germline V gene (reference sequence). The CDR3 spells CASSQTSGRRYEQFF. The DNA for the CDR3 is TGTGCCAGCAGCCAGACTAGCGGGAGACGGTATGAGCAGTTCTTC.

This clonotype has only a few counts. This chain uses TRBV7-2 with TRBJ2-3, with D unresolved. The CDR3 consists of 13 residues. Trimming took off 4 bases at V and 10 bases at J, with 15 bases between the two ends. Germline loops: CDR1 SGHTA, CDR2 FQGNSA. The CDR3 DNA is TGTGCCAGCAGCTCCCTTTCTGTGGATGCGCAGTATTTT. It yields the protein CASSSLSVDAQYF.

In this sample, this clonotype turned up many times. The chain joins TRBV30 to TRBJ2-3, with 9 positions matching TRBD2. The CDR3 spans 13 residues. The V gene end was trimmed by 4 bases and the J gene end by 2 bases; junction bases not matched to a gene: 1. Germline lookup yields CDR1 GTSNPN and CDR2 SVGIG (reference sequence). CDR3 DNA sequence: TGTGCCTGGACTAGCGGGAACACAGATACGCAGTATTTT. Translated, it gives CAWTSGNTDTQYF.

This clonotype was seen a few times. The chain employs TRBV29-1 and TRBJ2-3; no clear D gene. The CDR3 length is 13 residues. The germline gives CDR1 SQVTM, CDR2 ANQGSEA. V was trimmed by 4 bases and J by 3 bases, leaving 11 bases between them. CDR3 amino acids: CSVVRLRTDTQYF. The CDR3 DNA sequence: TGCAGCGTTGTTAGACTGAGGACAGATACGCAGTATTTT.

This clonotype was seen only a few times. The chain is built from TRBV20-1 and TRBJ2-1; no clear D. The CDR3 totals 11 residues. The V end was cut by 6 bases, the J end by 8 bases, with 11 bases between. CDR1 and CDR2 (germline): DFQATT, SNEGSKA (reference sequence). CDR3 amino acids: CSASRTDEQFF. The CDR3 nucleotides are TGCAGTGCATCTAGGACGGATGAGCAGTTCTTC.

This clonotype appeared a few times. The chain joins TRBV6-9 to TRBJ1-3; TRBD1 matches at 9 bases. There are 17 residues in the CDR3. The V segment lost 0 bases and the J segment 1 base; nucleotides outside the gene matches: 4. Germline V gene sequence: CDR1 MNHGY, CDR2 SVAAGI. CDR3 region: CASSYSPGQGSGNTIYF. CDR3 bases: TGTGCCAGCAGTTATTCCCCTGGACAGGGGTCTGGAAACACCATATATTTT.

This clonotype occurred many times. The chain employs TRBV7-2 and TRBJ2-3; D gene uncertain. The V and J ends lost 5 bases and 10 bases respectively, with 13 bases between them. The CDR3 is 12 residues long. In germline, CDR1 is SGHTA, CDR2 FQGNSA. Here the CDR3 DNA reads TGTGCCAGCAGCCGGAACGGCGAGGCGCAGTATTTT. Its protein is CASSRNGEAQYF.

This clonotype appeared many times. The rearrangement links TRBV2 to TRBJ2-5; the match to TRBD2 covers 8 bases. The CDR3 has 18 amino acids. With V trimmed by 2 bases and J by 5 bases, 16 bases remained unmatched. CDR1 is SNHLY, CDR2 FYNNEI, per germline. CDR3 nucleotides: TGTGCCAGCAGTGAATTCCGCGTGGGAGCGGGAGAGGGGGAGACCCAGTACTTC. It is translated as CASSEFRVGAGEGETQYF.

This clonotype was detected a few times. The chain couples TRBV18 to TRBJ1-1; D may be TRBD1 (6 bases). This CDR3 is built from 16 residues. In germline, CDR1 is KGHSH, CDR2 LQKENI. V dropped 5 bases and J dropped 1 base, with 17 bases sitting between them. In DNA form, the CDR3 reads TGTGCCAGCTCAGCCACAGGGCCTGGGGAGAACACTGAAGCTTTCTTT. Amino acid sequence: CASSATGPGENTEAFF.

This chain links TRBV6-1 with TRBJ2-7; perhaps D is TRBD1 or TRBD2 (6 bases each). Germline CDR1 is MNHNS and CDR2 is SASEGT. There are 13 residues in the CDR3. The V end was cut by 6 bases, the J end by 2 bases, with 11 bases between. CDR3 amino acids: CASRTGAAYEQYF. The CDR3 DNA reads as TGTGCCAGCAGGACGGGGGCGGCCTACGAGCAGTACTTC.

The chain combines TRBV10-3 with TRBJ1-1, with D maybe TRBD1 (5 bases). The CDR3 runs 12 residues. CDR1 is ENHRY and CDR2 is SYGVKD in the germline V gene. V was cut by 4 bases and J by 6 bases, with 9 bases left in between. CDR3 sequence reads: CAISAGSAEAFF. For the CDR3, the DNA is TGTGCCATCAGTGCAGGGTCCGCTGAAGCTTTCTTT.

This clonotype was observed a handful of times. CDR3 protein: CASSLRRTTEAFF. In DNA, the CDR3 is TGTGCCAGCAGCTTACGGAGGACCACTGAAGCTTTCTTT. The rearrangement uses TRBV7-6 and TRBJ1-1; D is ambiguous. V was shortened by 2 bases and J by 4 bases, with 8 bases between the two germline ends. The CDR3 spans 13 residues. Germline CDR1 is SGHVS and CDR2 is FNYEAQ.

As concerns this clonotype: This may be a read error: a much more frequent sequence differs by one nucleotide. This chain uses TRBV27 with TRBJ1-4, with 7 bases aligning to TRBD1. Per germline, CDR1 MNHEY and CDR2 SMNVEV (reference sequence). The CDR3 spans 16 residues. V dropped 8 bases and J dropped 3; count of bases not matched to a gene: 12. CDR3 sequence reads: CASGPDRVVANEKLFF. DNA for the CDR3: TGTGCCAGCGGTCCCGACAGGGTCGTGGCTAATGAAAAACTGTTTTTT. The entire variable domain, with the rest obtained from reference TRBV27 and TRBJ1-4, is as follows: EAQVTQNPRYLITVTGKKLTVTCSQNMNHEYMSWYRQDPGLGLRQIYYSMNVEVTDKGDVPEGYKVSRKEKRNFPLILESPSPNQTSLYFCASGPDRVVANEKLFFGSGTQLSVL.

This clonotype was found many times. The chain carries TRBV24-1 and TRBJ2-3, with 8 bases fitting TRBD1. The V gene end was trimmed by 4 bases and the J gene end by 1 base; junction bases not matched to a gene: 3. Germline-derived CDR1 and CDR2 are KGHDR and SFDVKD. This CDR3 has 15 amino acids. CDR3 DNA: TGTGCCACCAGTGACCGGGGACAGGGCACAGATACGCAGTATTTT. It codes for CATSDRGQGTDTQYF.